This entry is about one TCR beta chain. No antigen is known for it. A second PCR of 7 to 11 cycles used a sample-barcoded 5' primer and a J-beta primer mix. One entry per CDR3 protein, called by TCRdb with MiXCR from the 5' RACE reads. This table holds approximately 1.5 million distinct CDR3 sequences, approximately 32% found once. The sample is drawn from a study of blood T cells in healthy people across ages. Study results and limitations: Without sorted subsets, naive and antigen-experienced compartments could not be conclusively compared.

Germline loops: CDR1 GTSNPN, CDR2 SVGIG (reference sequence). The CDR3 sequence is 13 residues long. V was pared by 5 bases and J by 0 bases, with 8 bases between. Sequencing was done on a sample of blood. The sequence derives from a woman aged 25 to 39 in good health. The V and J genes are TRBV30 and TRBJ1-3, with no clear D. CDR3 loop: CAWCGYSGNTIYF. The CDR3, as DNA: TGTGCCTGGTGTGGATACTCTGGAAACACCATATATTTT.